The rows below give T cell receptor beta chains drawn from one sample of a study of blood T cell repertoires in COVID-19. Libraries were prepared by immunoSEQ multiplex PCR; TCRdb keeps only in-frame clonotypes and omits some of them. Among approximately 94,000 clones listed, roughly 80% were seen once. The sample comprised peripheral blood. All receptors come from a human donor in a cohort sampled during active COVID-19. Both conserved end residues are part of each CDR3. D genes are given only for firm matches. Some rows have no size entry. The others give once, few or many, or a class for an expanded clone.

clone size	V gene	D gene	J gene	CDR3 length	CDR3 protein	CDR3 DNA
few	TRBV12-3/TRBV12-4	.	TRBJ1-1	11	CASSSGTEAFF	TGTGCCAGCAGTTCGGGAACTGAAGCTTTCTTT
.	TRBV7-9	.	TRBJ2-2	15	CASSMDSPNTGELFF	TGTGCCAGCAGCATGGACAGCCCGAACACCGGGGAGCTGTTTTTT
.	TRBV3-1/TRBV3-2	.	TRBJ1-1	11	CASSHVTEAFF	TGTGCCAGCAGCCACGTAACTGAAGCTTTCTTT
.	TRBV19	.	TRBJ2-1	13	CASSSRTGDEQFF	TGTGCCAGTAGTTCCCGGACTGGTGATGAGCAGTTCTTC
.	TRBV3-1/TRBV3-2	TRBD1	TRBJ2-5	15	CASSPYRGLEETQYF	TGTGCCAGCAGCCCCTACAGGGGGCTGGAGGAGACCCAGTACTTC
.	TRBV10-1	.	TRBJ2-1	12	CASSITINEQFF	TGCGCCAGCAGCATCACAATCAATGAGCAGTTCTTC
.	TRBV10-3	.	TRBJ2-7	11	CAISLDREQYF	TGTGCCATCAGTCTGGACAGAGAGCAGTACTTC
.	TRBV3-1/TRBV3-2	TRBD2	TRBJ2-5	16	CASSQRRGRAAETQYF	TGTGCCAGCAGCCAAAGACGCGGGAGGGCCGCGGAGACCCAGTACTTC
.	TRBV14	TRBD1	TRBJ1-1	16	CATFPPGQGFSTEAFF	TGTGCCACCTTCCCTCCGGGACAGGGCTTTAGCACTGAAGCTTTCTTT
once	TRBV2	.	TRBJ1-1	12	CASSTAGTEAFF	TGTGCCAGCTCAACGGCGGGGACTGAAGCTTTCTTT
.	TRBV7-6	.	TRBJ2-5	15	CASSSQTGGKETQYF	TGTGCCAGCAGCTCCCAGACAGGTGGGAAAGAGACCCAGTACTTC
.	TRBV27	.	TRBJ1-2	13	CASSQYRVHGYTF	TGTGCCAGCAGTCAATACAGGGTACACGGCTACACCTTC
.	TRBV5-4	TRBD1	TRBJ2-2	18	CASSLSRGRGSNTGELFF	TGTGCCAGCAGCTTGTCGAGGGGGCGCGGGTCGAACACCGGGGAGCTGTTTTTT
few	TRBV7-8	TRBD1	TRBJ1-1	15	CASSVQGPLNTEAFF	TGTGCCAGCAGCGTACAGGGGCCATTGAACACTGAAGCTTTCTTT
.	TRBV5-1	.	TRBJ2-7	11	CASRRGTEQYF	TGCGCCAGCAGACGAGGGACAGAGCAGTACTTC
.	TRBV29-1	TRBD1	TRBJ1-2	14	CSVEGTGGDYGYTF	TGCAGCGTTGAAGGGACAGGGGGCGACTATGGCTACACCTTC